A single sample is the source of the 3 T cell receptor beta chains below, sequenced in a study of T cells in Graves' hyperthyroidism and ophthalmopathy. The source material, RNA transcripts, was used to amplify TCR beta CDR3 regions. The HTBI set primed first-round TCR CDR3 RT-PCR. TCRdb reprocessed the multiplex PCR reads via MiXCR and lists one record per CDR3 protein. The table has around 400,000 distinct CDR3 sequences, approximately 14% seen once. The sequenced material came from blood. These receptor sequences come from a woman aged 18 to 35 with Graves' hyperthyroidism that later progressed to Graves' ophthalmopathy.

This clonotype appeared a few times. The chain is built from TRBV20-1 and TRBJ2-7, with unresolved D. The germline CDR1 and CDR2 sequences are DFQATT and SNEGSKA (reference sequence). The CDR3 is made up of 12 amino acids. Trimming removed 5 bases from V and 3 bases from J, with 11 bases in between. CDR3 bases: TGCAGTGCTTCAGATCACCTCTACGAGCAGTACTTC. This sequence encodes CSASDHLYEQYF.

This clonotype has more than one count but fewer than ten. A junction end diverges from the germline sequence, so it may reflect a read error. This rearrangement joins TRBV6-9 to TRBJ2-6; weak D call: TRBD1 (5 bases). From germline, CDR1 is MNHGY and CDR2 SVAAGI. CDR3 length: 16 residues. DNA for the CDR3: TGTGCCAGCAGTTACGTCCGGAGTTCTGGGGCCAACGTCCTGGCTTTC. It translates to CASSYVRSSGANVLAF.

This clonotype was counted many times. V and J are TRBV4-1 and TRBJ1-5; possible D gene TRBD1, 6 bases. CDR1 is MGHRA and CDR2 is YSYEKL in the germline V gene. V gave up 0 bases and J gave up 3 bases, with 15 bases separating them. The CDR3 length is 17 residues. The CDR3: CASSQEGTGLSNQPQHF. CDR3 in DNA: TGCGCCAGCAGCCAAGAGGGCACAGGGTTATCCAATCAGCCCCAGCATTTT.